These 30 T cell receptor beta chains came from one sample sequenced in a study of molecular identifiers for immune sequencing clone quantification. MiXCR, run by TCRdb on the PCR reads, gives a single entry per CDR3 protein. The sample lists about 640,000 distinct CDR3 sequences, around 20% occurring once. Specimen: naive CD8+ T cells from blood, with Jurkat cell RNA spiked in. Described subset: FACS-sorted CD8+CD4-CCR7+CD45RA+ naive T cells. These receptors were obtained from a human donor in good health. Some libraries in this study had Jurkat cell RNA spiked in.

There are many counts of this clonotype. This rearrangement joins TRBV30 to TRBJ1-5; unclear D gene. Germline assignment: CDR1 GTSNPN and CDR2 SVGIG (reference sequence). This CDR3 comprises 13 residues. The V end was cut by 7 bases, the J end by 1 base, with 11 bases between. CDR3 DNA: TGTGCCTTCGCGGAGGACAGCAATCAGCCCCAGCATTTT. It yields the protein CAFAEDSNQPQHF.

This clonotype was observed many times. The chain carries TRBV6-1 and TRBJ1-5; 9 positions agree with TRBD1. From germline, CDR1 is MNHNS and CDR2 SASEGT. After removal of 3 bases from V and 6 bases from J, the junction contained 9 bases not matched to a gene. CDR3 size: 16 residues. CDR3 DNA: TGTGCCAGCAGTGACATACAGGGGGCGCGGGGTCAGCCCCAGCATTTT. Translating gives CASSDIQGARGQPQHF.

Note on this clonotype: Since a much larger clone is just one base distant, this may be a read error. CDR3 DNA: TGCGCCAGCAGCCAGTTAGGAAGCTCCTACAATGGGCAGTTCTTC. Its translation is CASSQLGSSYNGQFF. The chain joins TRBV4-3 to TRBJ2-1; no definite D call. Germline V lookup: CDR1 LGHNA, CDR2 YSLEER. The CDR3 sequence is 15 residues long.

Ten or more counts support this clonotype. V is TRBV7-8 and J is TRBJ2-7; D remains ambiguous. V lost 5 bases and J 2 bases, leaving 13 bases between the germline ends. This CDR3 region has 14 residues. From germline, CDR1 is SGHVS and CDR2 FQNEAQ. The CDR3 DNA is TGTGCCAGCAGCCAATCGGACCCCGCCTACGAGCAGTACTTC. Protein sequence: CASSQSDPAYEQYF. Using reference TRBV7-8 and TRBJ2-7 for the parts outside the CDR3, the full variable domain is GAGVSQSPRYKVAKRGQDVALRCDPISGHVSLFWYQQALGQGPEFLTYFQNEAQLDKSGLPSDRFFAERPEGSVSTLKIQRTQQEDSAVYLCASSQSDPAYEQYFGPGTRLTVT.

This clonotype was recorded once. V gene TRBV7-9 combines with J gene TRBJ2-5, with D possibly being TRBD1 (6 bases). CDR1 is SEHNR, CDR2 FQNEAQ, per germline (reference sequence). The V and J ends lost 2 bases and 2 bases respectively, with 12 bases between them. The CDR3 is made up of 15 amino acids. CDR3 amino acids: CASSLPGRGQETQYF. The CDR3 DNA sequence: TGTGCCAGCAGCTTACCGGGCAGGGGACAAGAGACCCAGTACTTC.

This clonotype has ten or more counts. The chain employs TRBV12-3 or TRBV12-4 and TRBJ2-7; 9 bases line up with TRBD2. The CDR3 loop spans 14 amino acids. The ends lost 1 base at V and 5 bases at J; junction bases unmatched: 3. The CDR3, as DNA: TGTGCCAGCAGTTTAGGTAGCGGGAGTGACGAGCAGTACTTC. Its translation: CASSLGSGSDEQYF.

This clonotype was found many times. The rearrangement joins TRBV9 to TRBJ2-3; 7 bases are a match to TRBD1. The trim removed 3 bases at V and 4 bases at J, leaving 8 bases unmatched. Germline loops: CDR1 SGDLS, CDR2 YYNGEE. The CDR3 totals 15 residues. The CDR3, as DNA: TGTGCCAGCAGCGCACTACCAGGGGGTTCAGATACGCAGTATTTT. It is translated as CASSALPGGSDTQYF.

This clonotype was seen at least ten times. The V gene is TRBV4-3, the J gene TRBJ2-7, with TRBD2 as a possible D gene (5 bases). The V gene's germline CDR1 is LGHNA and CDR2 YSLEER. This CDR3 region has 16 residues. V lost 0 bases to trimming and J lost 2 bases, with 14 bases between them. The chain's CDR3 is CASSQDSVGPTYEQYF. CDR3 coding DNA: TGCGCCAGCAGCCAAGATAGCGTCGGGCCCACCTACGAGCAGTACTTC.

At least ten counts were recorded for this clonotype. The chain has TRBV4-3 and TRBJ1-5, with unresolved D. The V gene lost 0 bases and the J gene lost 3 bases, with 9 bases spanning the gap. The CDR3 has 15 amino acids. Germline assignment: CDR1 LGHNA and CDR2 YSLEER. CDR3 amino acids: CASSQEWLNNQPQHF. CDR3 in DNA: TGCGCCAGCAGCCAAGAATGGCTGAACAATCAGCCCCAGCATTTT.

This clonotype was found many times. The chain recombines TRBV27 with TRBJ2-4; D unclear. There are 15 residues in the CDR3. CDR1 and CDR2 (germline): MNHEY, SMNVEV (reference sequence). The germline V and J ends were trimmed by 2 bases and 2 bases, with 10 bases remaining between them. This CDR3 reads CASSLMPTPKNIQYF. Written as DNA, the CDR3 is TGTGCCAGCAGTTTAATGCCTACACCCAAAAACATTCAGTACTTC.

In this sample, this clonotype turned up many times. The chain recombines TRBV3-1 with TRBJ2-5, with D perhaps being TRBD1 or TRBD2 (5 bases each). The CDR3 contains 15 residues. Germline-derived CDR1 and CDR2 are LGHDT and YNNKEL (reference sequence). V was clipped by 4 bases and J by 2 bases, with 14 bases between them. The CDR3 sequence is CASSPGAELQETQYF. In DNA form, the CDR3 reads TGTGCCAGCAGCCCCGGGGCGGAATTACAAGAGACCCAGTACTTC.

This clonotype was found a few times. V and J are TRBV7-2 and TRBJ2-7; no definite D call. Germline CDR1 is SGHTA and CDR2 is FQGNSA. Trimming pared 5 bases from V and 7 bases from J, leaving 15 bases between. CDR3 length equals 13 residues. CDR3 coding DNA: TGTGCCAGCAGCCCCTGGGGAATACTGGAGCAGTACTTC. It codes for CASSPWGILEQYF.

This clonotype was observed a few times. This rearrangement joins TRBV4-1 to TRBJ1-1, with 8 nucleotides matching TRBD1. V shed 4 bases, J shed 5 bases, and the junction held 3 bases outside the gene matches. The CDR3 has 13 residues. Germline CDR1 reads MGHRA; CDR2 reads YSYEKL. The CDR3 reads CASSLRGQTEAFF. The CDR3 coding sequence is TGCGCCAGCAGCCTCAGGGGGCAGACTGAAGCTTTCTTT.

This clonotype was seen only a few times. The gene calls are TRBV27 and TRBJ2-7; D unclear. Per germline, CDR1 MNHEY and CDR2 SMNVEV (reference sequence). This CDR3 spans 13 amino acids. Trimming took 8 bases from V and 6 from J, leaving 17 bases between them. CDR3 residues: CASSVDRAGEQYF. For the CDR3, the DNA is TGTGCCAGCTCTGTGGACCGAGCAGGCGAGCAGTACTTC.

This clonotype appeared many times. The chain uses TRBV7-9 and TRBJ2-7, with 7 bases lining up with TRBD2. Germline assignment: CDR1 SEHNR and CDR2 FQNEAQ (reference sequence). The CDR3 extends over 14 amino acids. V dropped 6 bases and J dropped 3; count of bases not matched to a gene: 8. CDR3 in amino acids: CASSMTREGYEQYF. CDR3 coding DNA: TGTGCCAGCAGTATGACAAGGGAGGGCTACGAGCAGTACTTC. The full variable domain, with the rest looked up from reference TRBV7-9 and TRBJ2-7, is DTGVSQNPRHKITKRGQNVTFRCDPISEHNRLYWYRQTLGQGPEFLTYFQNEAQLEKSRLLSDRFSAERPKGSFSTLEIQRTEQGDSAMYLCASSMTREGYEQYFGPGTRLTVT.

This clonotype was seen at least ten times. The rearrangement links TRBV7-2 to TRBJ2-3; perhaps TRBD2 as D (5 bases). CDR1 and CDR2 from the germline V gene are SGHTA and FQGNSA. Trimming pared 1 base from V and 5 bases from J, leaving 13 bases between. The CDR3 has 15 amino acids. The chain's CDR3 is CASSLVSGMIDTQYF. CDR3 DNA sequence: TGTGCCAGCAGCTTAGTATCGGGGATGATAGATACGCAGTATTTT.

There are a few counts of this clonotype. Just one base apart from a much larger clone, this may be a read error. The genes are TRBV4-3 and TRBJ1-5; 7 positions match TRBD1. Germline V gene lookup returns CDR1 LGHNA and CDR2 YSLEER. CDR3 size: 15 residues. The CDR3 DNA reads as TGCGCCAGCAGCCCGGTGACAGGGAGCAATCGGCCCCAGCATTTT. It yields the protein CASSPVTGSNRPQHF.

This clonotype was observed many times. This chain connects TRBV7-9 to TRBJ1-1, with a possible D match to TRBD1 (5 bases). Trimming shortened V by 5 bases and J by 2 bases, and 9 bases separated the two germline ends. In germline, CDR1 is SEHNR, CDR2 FQNEAQ (reference sequence). The CDR3 runs 13 residues. CDR3 sequence (DNA): TGTGCCAGCAGCGACGACAGCAACACTGAAGCTTTCTTT. It codes for CASSDDSNTEAFF.

The chain carries TRBV12-3 or TRBV12-4 and TRBJ2-6; D is ambiguous. This CDR3 region has 17 residues. Trimming pared 0 bases from V and 0 bases from J, leaving 9 bases between. This CDR3 reads CASSLAPHPSGANVLTF. The CDR3 DNA reads as TGTGCCAGCAGTTTAGCCCCCCACCCCTCTGGGGCCAACGTCCTGACTTTC.

V gene TRBV28 combines with J gene TRBJ2-1; 7 nucleotides agree with TRBD2. Trimming at V came to 0 bases and at J to 5 bases, leaving 10 bases not matched to a gene. The CDR3 totals 17 residues. CDR1 and CDR2 (germline): MDHEN, SYDVKM. The CDR3 DNA is TGTGCCAGCAGTTTATGGTTTCAACTAGCGTATGACAATGAGCAGTTCTTC. Protein: CASSLWFQLAYDNEQFF.

Ten or more counts support this clonotype. The V gene is TRBV4-1, the J gene TRBJ2-7; weak D call: TRBD2 (6 bases). Trimming shortened V by 1 base and J by 5 bases, and 15 bases separated the two germline ends. Per the germline V gene, CDR1 is MGHRA and CDR2 is YSYEKL. The CDR3 extends over 15 amino acids. The CDR3: CASSQAATRSHEQYF. The CDR3 DNA is TGCGCCAGCAGCCAAGCCGCGACTAGGTCCCACGAGCAGTACTTC.

For this clonotype: The junction and the germline gene differ at one end; a read error may be behind it. The chain employs TRBV27 and TRBJ2-1, with 7 positions matching TRBD2. This CDR3 is built from 14 residues. The germline CDR1 and CDR2 sequences are MNHEY and SMNVEV (reference sequence). CDR3 in amino acids: CVSSLAADYNEQFF. The CDR3 DNA sequence: TGTGTCAGCAGCCTAGCGGCCGACTACAATGAGCAGTTCTTC.

This clonotype was counted ten times or more. The rearrangement links TRBV4-3 to TRBJ1-1; 8 bases line up with TRBD1. J gave up 0 bases and V 4 bases, and 4 bases lay outside the gene matches. Germline V gives CDR1 LGHNA, CDR2 YSLEER. CDR3 length: 15 amino acids. The CDR3 protein is CASSRGQGLNTEAFF. The CDR3 region has the DNA TGCGCCAGCAGCCGCGGACAGGGATTGAACACTGAAGCTTTCTTT.

At least ten counts were recorded for this clonotype. The chain employs TRBV2 and TRBJ1-5; D might be TRBD1 (6 bases). The germline V and J ends were trimmed by 0 bases and 3 bases, with 12 bases remaining between them. This CDR3 is 16 amino acids long. Germline loops: CDR1 SNHLY, CDR2 FYNNEI. As DNA, the CDR3 is TGTGCCAGCAGTGAAGCAGGGACATATCTCAATCAGCCCCAGCATTTT. Protein product: CASSEAGTYLNQPQHF.

This clonotype has a count of ten or more. V and J are TRBV20-1 and TRBJ2-7, with D possibly matching TRBD2 (5 bases). The CDR3 loop spans 16 amino acids. Germline CDR1 reads DFQATT; CDR2 reads SNEGSKA (reference sequence). Trimming took 6 bases from V and 0 from J, leaving 21 bases between them. The DNA for the CDR3 is TGCAGTGCCAACTCGGACTTGACGATGTCCTCCTACGAGCAGTACTTC. This gives the protein CSANSDLTMSSYEQYF.

V gene TRBV6-5 combines with J gene TRBJ1-1; TRBD1 matches 7 bases. J gave up 4 bases and V 3 bases, and 5 bases lay outside the gene matches. Germline V gives CDR1 MNHEY, CDR2 SVGAGI. There are 14 residues in the CDR3. DNA for the CDR3: TGTGCCAGCAGTTATGAGGGACAGAGCACTGAAGCTTTCTTT. Translated: CASSYEGQSTEAFF.

The table lists this clonotype with many counts. The chain is built from TRBV7-2 and TRBJ1-1, with a weak D call TRBD1 (5 bases). This CDR3 region has 14 residues. Trimming removed 2 bases from V and 2 bases from J, with 9 bases in between. Germline V lookup: CDR1 SGHTA, CDR2 FQGNSA. CDR3 DNA: TGTGCCAGCAGCTTATCAGGGATCAACACTGAAGCTTTCTTT. Protein product: CASSLSGINTEAFF. Filled out from reference TRBV7-2 and TRBJ1-1, the complete variable domain reads GAGVSQSPSNKVTEKGKDVELRCDPISGHTALYWYRQSLGQGLEFLIYFQGNSAPDKSGLPSDRFSAERTGGSVSTLTIQRTQQEDSAVYLCASSLSGINTEAFFGQGTRLTVV.

This clonotype has more than one count but fewer than ten. The chain joins TRBV20-1 to TRBJ2-7; D is perhaps TRBD1 (7 bases). The CDR3 sequence is 14 residues long. Trimming left V 3 bases short and J 0 bases short, with 12 bases between. Germline-derived CDR1 and CDR2 are DFQATT and SNEGSKA (reference sequence). The chain's CDR3 is CSASSRGVSYEQYF. As DNA, the CDR3 is TGCAGTGCTAGTTCCAGGGGGGTCTCCTACGAGCAGTACTTC.

This clonotype was observed a few times. The chain joins TRBV4-2 to TRBJ1-5; the D gene is possibly TRBD1 (5 bases). The CDR3 totals 18 residues. Germline values: CDR1 LGHNA, CDR2 YNFKEQ. The germline V and J ends were trimmed by 0 bases and 2 bases, with 17 bases remaining between them. CDR3 residues: CASSQDRLAGIGNQPQHF. The CDR3 DNA is TGTGCCAGCAGCCAAGATCGATTGGCAGGGATCGGCAATCAGCCCCAGCATTTT.

As concerns this clonotype: This could be a read error, since a much larger clone is one nucleotide away. The rearrangement links TRBV4-1 to TRBJ2-5; D is unclear. CDR1 and CDR2 from the germline V gene are MGHRA and YSYEKL. The CDR3 length is 15 residues. The CDR3 here is CASGHGVVRQETQYF. For the CDR3, the DNA is TGCGCCAGCGGCCATGGGGTAGTTAGGCAAGAGACCCAGTACTTC.